The entry that follows covers one T cell receptor beta chain sequence. Its antigen is unidentified. This sample is drawn from a study of cytomegalovirus exposure and HLA in healthy donors. Those who donated were healthy bone marrow donors. PCR was performed using 60 Vbeta and 13 Jbeta primers. Sequenced by immunoSEQ multiplex PCR; TCRdb stores in-frame clones only, minus some. The sample yields 150,000 or so clones, 80% seen once. Findings of the study overall: Analysis was performed later, and it showed HLA-associated TCR beta chains to be more clonally expanded than equally common others.

Germline assignment: CDR1 MNHNS and CDR2 SASEGT. The CDR3 is made up of 15 amino acids. V lost 6 bases, J lost 5 bases, and 6 bases stayed unmatched. This clonotype originated in a man between 45 and 60 years old in good health and CMV-seronegative. Material for sequencing was PBMCs. This chain uses TRBV6-1 with TRBJ1-4; 10 bases map to TRBD1. The CDR3 DNA is TGTGCCAGCAGCGTGCAGACAGGGGGCAATGAAAAACTGTTTTTT. Translating gives CASSVQTGGNEKLFF.